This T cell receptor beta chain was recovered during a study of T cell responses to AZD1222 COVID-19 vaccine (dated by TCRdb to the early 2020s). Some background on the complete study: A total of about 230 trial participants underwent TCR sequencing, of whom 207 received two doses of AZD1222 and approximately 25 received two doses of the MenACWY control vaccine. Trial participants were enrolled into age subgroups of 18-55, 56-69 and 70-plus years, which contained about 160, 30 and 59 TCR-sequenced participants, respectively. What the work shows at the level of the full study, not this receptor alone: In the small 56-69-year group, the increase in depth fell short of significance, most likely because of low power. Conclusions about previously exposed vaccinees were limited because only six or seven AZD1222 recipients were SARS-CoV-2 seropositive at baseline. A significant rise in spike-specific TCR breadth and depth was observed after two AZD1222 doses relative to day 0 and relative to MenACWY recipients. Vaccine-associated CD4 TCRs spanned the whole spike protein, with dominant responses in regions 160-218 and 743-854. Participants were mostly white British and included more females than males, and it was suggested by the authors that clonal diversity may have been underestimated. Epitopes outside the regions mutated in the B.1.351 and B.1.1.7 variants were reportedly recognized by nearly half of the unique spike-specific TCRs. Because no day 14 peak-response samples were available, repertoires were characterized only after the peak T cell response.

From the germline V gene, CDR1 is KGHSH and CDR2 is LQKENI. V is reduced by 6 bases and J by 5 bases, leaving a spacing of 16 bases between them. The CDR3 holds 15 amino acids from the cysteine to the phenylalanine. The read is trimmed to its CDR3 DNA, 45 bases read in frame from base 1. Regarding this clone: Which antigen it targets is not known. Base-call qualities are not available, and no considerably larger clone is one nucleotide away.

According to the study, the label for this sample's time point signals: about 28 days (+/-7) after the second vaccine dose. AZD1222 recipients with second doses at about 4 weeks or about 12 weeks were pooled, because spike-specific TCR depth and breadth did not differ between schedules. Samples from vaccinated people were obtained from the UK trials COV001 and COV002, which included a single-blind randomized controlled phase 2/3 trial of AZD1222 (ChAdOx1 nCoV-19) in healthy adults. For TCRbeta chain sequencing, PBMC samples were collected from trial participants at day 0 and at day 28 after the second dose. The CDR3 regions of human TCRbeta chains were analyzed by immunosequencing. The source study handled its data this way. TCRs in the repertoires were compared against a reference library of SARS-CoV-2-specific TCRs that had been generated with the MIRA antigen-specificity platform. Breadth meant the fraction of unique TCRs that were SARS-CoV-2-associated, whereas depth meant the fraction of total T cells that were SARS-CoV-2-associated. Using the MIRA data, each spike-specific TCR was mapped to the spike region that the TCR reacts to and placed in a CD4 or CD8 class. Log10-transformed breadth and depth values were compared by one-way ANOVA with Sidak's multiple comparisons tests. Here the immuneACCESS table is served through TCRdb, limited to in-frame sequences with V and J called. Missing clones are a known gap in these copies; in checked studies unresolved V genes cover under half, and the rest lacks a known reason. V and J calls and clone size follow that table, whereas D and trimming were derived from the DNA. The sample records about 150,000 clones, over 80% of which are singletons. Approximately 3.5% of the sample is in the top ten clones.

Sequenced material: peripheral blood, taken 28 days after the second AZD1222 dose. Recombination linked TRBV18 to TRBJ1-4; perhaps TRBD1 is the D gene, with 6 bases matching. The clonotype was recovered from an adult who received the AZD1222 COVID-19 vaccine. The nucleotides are TGTGCCAGCTCGCTACAGGGTGCAGAGAATGAAAAACTGTTTTTT. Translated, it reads CASSLQGAENEKLFF.